What follows describes a single TCR beta chain. The sample originates from a study of blood T cell repertoires in COVID-19. V was trimmed by 1 base and J by 2 bases, leaving 11 bases between them. The CDR3 totals 15 residues. Per the germline V gene, CDR1 is LGHDT and CDR2 is YNNKEL (reference sequence). Libraries were prepared by immunoSEQ multiplex PCR; TCRdb keeps only in-frame clonotypes and omits some of them. Counted here are 120,000 to 150,000 clones, approximately 81% occurring once; the ten biggest clones make up roughly 2.6%. The specimen sequenced was peripheral blood. This sequence originates from a human donor with acute or convalescent COVID-19. The donor label of this sample is uncertain. V gene TRBV3-1 (or the pseudogene TRBV3-2) combines with J gene TRBJ2-5; D gene ambiguous. The chain's CDR3 is CASSQVPEVQETQYF. The CDR3 coding sequence is TGTGCCAGCAGCCAAGTGCCCGAGGTACAAGAGACCCAGTACTTC.